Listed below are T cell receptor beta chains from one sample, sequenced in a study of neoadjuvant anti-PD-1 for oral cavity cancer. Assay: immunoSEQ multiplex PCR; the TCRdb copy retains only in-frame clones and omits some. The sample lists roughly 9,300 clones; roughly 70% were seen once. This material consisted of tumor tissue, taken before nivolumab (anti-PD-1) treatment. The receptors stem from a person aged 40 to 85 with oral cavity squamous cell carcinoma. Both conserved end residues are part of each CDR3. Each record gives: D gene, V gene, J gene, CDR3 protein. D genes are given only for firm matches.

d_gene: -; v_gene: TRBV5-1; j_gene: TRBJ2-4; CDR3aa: CASSDSHINIQYF
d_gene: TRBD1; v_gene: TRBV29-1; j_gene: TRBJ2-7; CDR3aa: CSAWGQTGRPYHEQYF
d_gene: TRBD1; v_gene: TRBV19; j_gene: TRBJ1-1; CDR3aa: CASRRQGVNTEAFF
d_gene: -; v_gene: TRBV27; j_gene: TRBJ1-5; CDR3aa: CASSSGTNYQPQHF
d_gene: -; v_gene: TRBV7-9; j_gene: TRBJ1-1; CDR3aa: CASSLSAEAFF
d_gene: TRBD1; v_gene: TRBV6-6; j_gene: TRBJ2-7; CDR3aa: CASSSGQGEQYF
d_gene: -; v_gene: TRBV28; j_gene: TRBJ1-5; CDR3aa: CASSFGYRVRNQPQHF
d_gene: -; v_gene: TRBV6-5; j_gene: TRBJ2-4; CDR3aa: CASSYSGLNIQYF
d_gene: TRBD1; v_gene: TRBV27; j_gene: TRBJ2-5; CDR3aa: CASSPWDRAQETQYF
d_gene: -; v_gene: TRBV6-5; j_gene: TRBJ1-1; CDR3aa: CASSINGQLNTEAFF
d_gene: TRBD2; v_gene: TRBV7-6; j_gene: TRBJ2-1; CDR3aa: CASSLTSGLAVNEQFF
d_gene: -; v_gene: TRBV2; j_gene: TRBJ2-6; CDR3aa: CASSEFLQISGANVLTF
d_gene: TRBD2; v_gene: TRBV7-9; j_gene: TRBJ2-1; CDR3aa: CASSPIVGLAGNEQFF
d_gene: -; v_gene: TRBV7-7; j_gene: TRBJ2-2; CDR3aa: CASSSDVNTGELFF
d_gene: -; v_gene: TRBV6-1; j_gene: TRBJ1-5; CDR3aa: CASSRSLSQPQHF